The 21 T cell receptor beta chains listed next were all sequenced from one sample in a study of cytomegalovirus exposure and HLA in healthy donors. Some clones are missing from TCRdb's copy, which holds only in-frame ones; the method was immunoSEQ multiplex PCR. The sample lists some 100,000 clones, around 88% occurring once. The sample taken for sequencing was PBMCs. The receptors derive from a man aged 18 to 29 in good health and CMV-seronegative.

There are a few counts of this clone. The chain has TRBV10-3 and TRBJ1-5; 7 positions agree with TRBD1. Germline CDR1 and CDR2: ENHRY and SYGVKD. The CDR3 covers 12 residues. V lost 10 bases to trimming and J lost 5 bases; unmatched junction nucleotides: 5. The CDR3 DNA reads as TGTGCCACCAGGGGGACAGATCAGCCCCAGCATTTT. Amino acid sequence: CATRGTDQPQHF.

The V and J genes are TRBV5-6 and TRBJ2-7; 7 nucleotides agree with TRBD1. CDR3 length: 15 amino acids. The germline V gene has CDR1 SGHDT and CDR2 YYEEEE. The trim removed 4 bases at V and 5 bases at J, leaving 12 bases unmatched. As DNA, the CDR3 is TGTGCCAGCAGCCAGGAGACAGGGAGTACCGACGAGCAGTACTTC. It translates to CASSQETGSTDEQYF.

This clone showed up just a few times. V usage is TRBV10-2 and J usage is TRBJ1-2; D is unresolved. Germline CDR1 WSHSY, CDR2 SAAADI. Trimming stripped 6 bases from V and 13 bases from J, with 18 bases between. The CDR3 is 12 amino acids. The CDR3 region is CASRGSAQYGTF. In DNA form, the CDR3 reads TGCGCCAGCAGGGGGAGCGCTCAATATGGCACCTTC.

This clone was observed once. The rearrangement joins TRBV5-4 to TRBJ2-1; D is perhaps TRBD2 (6 bases). V was trimmed by 2 bases and J by 0 bases, leaving 12 bases between them. The CDR3 totals 16 residues. The germline V gene has CDR1 SGHNT and CDR2 YYREEE (reference sequence). CDR3 region: CASSLGGANSYNEQFF. CDR3 DNA: TGTGCCAGCAGCTTAGGCGGGGCCAACTCCTACAATGAGCAGTTCTTC.

The rearrangement joins TRBV7-9 to TRBJ2-7; the match to TRBD1 covers 12 bases. J was trimmed by 6 bases and V by 4 bases; bases with no gene match: 7. CDR3 length: 15 amino acids. Germline-derived CDR1 and CDR2 are SEHNR and FQNEAQ (reference sequence). The CDR3 protein is CASSYPGQGASEQYF. CDR3 nucleotides: TGTGCCAGCAGCTACCCGGGACAGGGGGCGAGCGAGCAGTACTTC.

The chain uses TRBV5-4 and TRBJ2-3, with D possibly TRBD2 on 5 matching bases. Trimming cost V 4 bases and J 3 bases, with 12 bases left between them. Looked up from germline, CDR1 is SGHNT and CDR2 is YYREEE (reference sequence). CDR3 length: 14 residues. The CDR3 protein is CASSPRSGTDTQYF. The DNA of the CDR3 is TGTGCCAGCAGCCCACGGTCGGGAACAGATACGCAGTATTTT. The entire variable domain, with the rest obtained from reference TRBV5-4 and TRBJ2-3, is as follows: ETGVTQSPTHLIKTRGQQVTLRCSSQSGHNTVSWYQQALGQGPQFIFQYYREEENGRGNFPPRFSGLQFPNYSSELNVNALELDDSALYLCASSPRSGTDTQYFGPGTRLTVL.

The J gene is TRBJ2-1, the V gene TRBV15; D possibly corresponds to TRBD1 (6 bases). V lost 5 bases, J lost 8 bases, and 13 bases lay in between. The CDR3 extends over 13 amino acids. CDR1 LNHNV and CDR2 YYDKDF come from the germline V gene (reference sequence). CDR3 nucleotide sequence: TGTGCCACCAGCTCCAGGGGTGTCGATGAGCAGTTCTTC. This codes for CATSSRGVDEQFF.

This chain connects TRBV27 to TRBJ2-7; the match to TRBD1 covers 9 bases. From germline, CDR1 is MNHEY and CDR2 SMNVEV (reference sequence). CDR3 size: 16 residues. V shed 4 bases and J 3 bases; nucleotides not matched to a gene: 10. The DNA for the CDR3 is TGTGCCAGCAGTTCCCTGGGACAGGGTAAAGGCTACGAGCAGTACTTC. It encodes CASSSLGQGKGYEQYF.

This chain joins TRBV5-1 and TRBJ2-1; D unclear. The germline V gene has CDR1 SGHRS and CDR2 YFSETQ. The CDR3 loop spans 15 amino acids. V lost 0 bases and J 9 bases, leaving 16 bases between the germline ends. This CDR3 is CASSLVRRSMGEQFF. The CDR3 nucleotides are TGCGCCAGCAGCTTGGTCCGCAGGTCAATGGGTGAGCAGTTCTTC.

V and J are TRBV5-6 and TRBJ2-1; 7 positions match TRBD2. Unmatched junction bases numbered 21, after V lost 3 bases and J lost 15 bases. Germline CDR1 is SGHDT and CDR2 is YYEEEE. The CDR3 consists of 16 residues. CDR3 in DNA: TGTGCCAGCAGCTCGGGCGGGCTAGGAGCGGGGACTACAATGTTCTTC. This sequence encodes CASSSGGLGAGTTMFF.

The chain joins TRBV15 to TRBJ1-5; D uncertain. The CDR3 consists of 15 residues. Between the trimmed V and J ends, which lost 0 bases and 0 bases, there was a span of 6 bases. Germline assignment: CDR1 LNHNV and CDR2 YYDKDF (reference sequence). The CDR3 DNA sequence: TGTGCCACCAGCAGAGATCCTTATAGCAATCAGCCCCAGCATTTT. Encoded protein: CATSRDPYSNQPQHF.

This clone was observed a few times. The chain is built from TRBV7-7 and TRBJ2-7, with 9 positions matching TRBD2. This CDR3 contains 14 residues. V gave up 5 bases and J gave up 3 bases; unmatched junction bases: 5. The germline V gene encodes CDR1 SSHAT and CDR2 FNYEAQ (reference sequence). CDR3 region: CASSPGLASYEQYF. For the CDR3, the DNA is TGTGCCAGCAGCCCGGGACTAGCCAGCTACGAGCAGTACTTC.

V and J are TRBV10-3 and TRBJ2-1; the match to TRBD2 covers 9 bases. The length of the CDR3 is 15 residues. The trim removed 4 bases at V and 8 bases at J, leaving 9 bases unmatched. Germline assignment: CDR1 ENHRY and CDR2 SYGVKD. The CDR3 DNA sequence: TGTGCCATCAGTGTTAGCGGGAGATACGGGGATGAGCAGTTCTTC. Its translation is CAISVSGRYGDEQFF.

The chain employs TRBV7-2 and TRBJ2-3, with 10 bases matching TRBD2. The V segment lost 5 bases and the J segment 1 base; nucleotides outside the gene matches: 3. There are 15 residues in the CDR3. CDR1 is SGHTA and CDR2 is FQGNSA in the germline V gene. The CDR3 region has the DNA TGTGCCAGCAGCCCGGGGACTAGCGGCACAGATACGCAGTATTTT. Protein sequence: CASSPGTSGTDTQYF.

The chain couples TRBV30 to TRBJ1-1, with no clear D. The germline V gene encodes CDR1 GTSNPN and CDR2 SVGIG (reference sequence). This CDR3 is built from 11 residues. Trimming took 6 bases from V and 2 from J, leaving 7 bases between them. CDR3: CACETNTEAFF. In DNA, the CDR3 is TGTGCCTGCGAAACAAACACTGAAGCTTTCTTT.

V and J are TRBV11-2 and TRBJ2-2, with TRBD1 matching over 8 bases. Germline-derived CDR1 and CDR2 are SGHAT and FQNNGV. After removal of 1 base from V and 8 bases from J, the junction contained 6 bases not matched to a gene. The CDR3 consists of 15 residues. The CDR3 nucleotides read TGTGCCAGCAGCTTAGTTCAGGGGGCCGGTGGGGAGCTGTTTTTT. Encoded protein: CASSLVQGAGGELFF.

The chain joins TRBV5-1 to TRBJ2-1; 11 bases align to TRBD2. J gave up 7 bases and V 1 base, and 7 bases lay outside the gene matches. This CDR3 is built from 16 residues. Germline V gene sequence: CDR1 SGHRS, CDR2 YFSETQ. The CDR3 spells CASSLSSGRINNEQFF. CDR3 nucleotide sequence: TGCGCCAGCAGCTTGTCTAGCGGGAGGATAAATAATGAGCAGTTCTTC.

The chain couples TRBV14 to TRBJ1-2; 8 positions match TRBD1. Germline V CDR1 and CDR2: SGHDN, FVKESK. The J segment lost 8 bases and the V segment lost 5 bases, leaving 7 bases of the junction unmatched. This CDR3 comprises 13 residues. The CDR3 is CASSSRGRGGYTF. The CDR3 nucleotides are TGTGCCAGCAGCTCCAGGGGGCGGGGCGGCTACACCTTC.

The J gene is TRBJ2-5, the V gene TRBV19; 8 positions match TRBD1. There are 14 residues in the CDR3. V lost 5 bases, J lost 5 bases, and 7 bases stayed unmatched. Germline V lookup: CDR1 LNHDA, CDR2 SQIVND (reference sequence). The CDR3 reads CASSLDRVSETQYF. The DNA for the CDR3 is TGTGCCAGTAGTCTGGACAGGGTTTCGGAGACCCAGTACTTC.

This sequence joins TRBV19 and TRBJ1-1; D unclear. V was trimmed by 3 bases and J by 2 bases, leaving 10 bases between them. This CDR3 contains 14 residues. The germline V gene has CDR1 LNHDA and CDR2 SQIVND (reference sequence). CDR3 nucleotides: TGTGCCAGTAGTATTCAAGGTAGCAACACTGAAGCTTTCTTT. It is translated as CASSIQGSNTEAFF. The full variable domain, rest sourced from reference TRBV19 and TRBJ1-1, is DGGITQSPKYLFRKEGQNVTLSCEQNLNHDAMYWYRQDPGQGLRLIYYSQIVNDFQKGDIAEGYSVSREKKESFPLTVTSAQKNPTAFYLCASSIQGSNTEAFFGQGTRLTVV.

The genes are TRBV6-6 and TRBJ2-1; D unclear. V lost 0 bases, J lost 8 bases, and 5 bases lay in between. Germline values: CDR1 MNHNY, CDR2 SVGAGI (reference sequence). The length of the CDR3 is 12 residues. The chain's CDR3 is CASSYSIDEQFF. Written as DNA, the CDR3 is TGTGCCAGCAGTTACTCGATAGATGAGCAGTTCTTC.